The 7 T cell receptor beta chains given below trace back to one sample, sequenced in a study of blood T cell repertoires in COVID-19. Sequencing used immunoSEQ multiplex PCR; TCRdb keeps in-frame clones, though not all of them. The sample holds about 260,000 clones, about 90% seen once. The source material was peripheral blood. These receptors all come from a woman between 50 and 59 years old with acute or convalescent COVID-19.

J is TRBJ1-4 and V is TRBV15; D unclear. Trimming took off 1 base at V and 0 bases at J, with 6 bases between the two ends. Per the germline V gene, CDR1 is LNHNV and CDR2 is YYDKDF (reference sequence). The CDR3 is 15 amino acids. The CDR3 DNA reads TGTGCCACCAGCAGAGGAGTTCCAACTAATGAAAAACTGTTTTTT. It codes for CATSRGVPTNEKLFF. Drawing the rest from reference TRBV15 and TRBJ1-4, the complete variable domain is DAMVIQNPRYQVTQFGKPVTLSCSQTLNHNVMYWYQQKSSQAPKLLFHYYDKDFNNEADTPDNFQSRRPNTSFCFLDIRSPGLGDTAMYLCATSRGVPTNEKLFFGSGTQLSVL.

J is TRBJ1-1 and V is TRBV11-2; perhaps TRBD1 as D (6 bases). Trimming took 1 base from V and 4 from J, leaving 16 bases between them. The germline V gene encodes CDR1 SGHAT and CDR2 FQNNGV. The length of the CDR3 is 16 residues. In DNA form, the CDR3 reads TGTGCCAGCAGCTTAGTTCGGGCAGGGGCGGGCACTGAAGCTTTCTTT. Its translation is CASSLVRAGAGTEAFF. The whole variable domain, filled in from reference TRBV11-2 and TRBJ1-1, reads EAGVAQSPRYKIIEKRQSVAFWCNPISGHATLYWYQQILGQGPKLLIQFQNNGVVDDSQLPKDRFSAERLKGVDSTLKIQPAKLEDSAVYLCASSLVRAGAGTEAFFGQGTRLTVV.

The chain employs TRBV19 and TRBJ1-1; TRBD1 aligns across 7 bases. In germline, CDR1 is LNHDA, CDR2 SQIVND (reference sequence). The CDR3 consists of 15 residues. J was trimmed by 4 bases and V by 3 bases; bases with no gene match: 8. In nucleotides, the CDR3 is TGTGCCAGTAGTATCCTGACAGGGAAGGCCACTGAAGCTTTCTTT. Protein: CASSILTGKATEAFF.

This chain connects TRBV6-4 to TRBJ1-2; 8 nucleotides agree with TRBD1. V gave up 6 bases and J gave up 6 bases; unmatched junction bases: 6. The CDR3 runs 13 residues. CDR1 and CDR2 from the germline V gene are MRHNA and SNTAGT. CDR3 loop: CASSQDRGDGYTF. The DNA for the CDR3 is TGTGCCAGCAGCCAAGACAGGGGTGATGGCTACACCTTC.

The chain has TRBV10-3 and TRBJ1-2, with TRBD1 matching 7 bases. Germline loops: CDR1 ENHRY, CDR2 SYGVKD. Unmatched junction bases numbered 9, after V lost 2 bases and J lost 3 bases. This CDR3 is built from 16 residues. CDR3 in DNA: TGTGCCATCAGTGAGCCGACAGGGTCCCCGTACTATGGCTACACCTTC. Its protein product is CAISEPTGSPYYGYTF.

A single count supports this clone. The rearrangement joins TRBV24-1 to TRBJ2-3; 9 bases fit TRBD2. Germline CDR1 and CDR2: KGHDR and SFDVKD. Losses at the gene ends were 9 bases for V and 2 bases for J; bases not matched to a gene: 11. This CDR3 region has 16 residues. This CDR3 is CATGDRLAGLTDTQYF. CDR3 DNA: TGTGCCACCGGGGATAGGCTAGCGGGGCTCACAGATACGCAGTATTTT.

This clone occurred a few times. The chain carries TRBV6-5 and TRBJ1-5; 7 bases agree with TRBD1. CDR3 length: 13 amino acids. Per the germline V gene, CDR1 is MNHEY and CDR2 is SVGAGI. V lost 6 bases, J lost 4 bases, and 3 bases stayed unmatched. CDR3 loop: CASRRDRNQPQHF. In DNA form, the CDR3 reads TGTGCCAGCAGACGGGACAGAAATCAGCCCCAGCATTTT.